The 32 T cell receptor beta chains presented below share a single source sample, sequenced in a study of T cells in Graves' hyperthyroidism and ophthalmopathy (dated by TCRdb to the late 2010s). Library construction relied on multiplex PCR. The sequencer was an Illumina HiSeq 2000. Amplification of TCR beta CDR3 regions was carried out from RNA transcripts. For the first round of RT-PCR on the TCR CDR3, the HTBI primer set was used together with the Qiagen OneStep RT-PCR kit. TCRdb took the public reads, trimmed them with fastp at Q25, ran MiXCR for clone calling and kept in-frame beta chains. Duplicate CDR3 protein sequences are folded into a single record with the most common DNA and genes. The sample contains about 96,000 distinct CDR3 sequences, around 52% of them found a single time. The ten largest clones represent 25% to 30% of the sample. The sample comprised blood. The receptors derive from a woman in her thirties or forties with Graves' hyperthyroidism.

Concerning this clonotype: Possible read error: a much larger clone is one base away. The genes are TRBV7-2 and TRBJ2-3; D assignment may be TRBD1 or TRBD2 (5 bases each). This CDR3 has 13 amino acids. V lost 6 bases, J lost 4 bases, and 11 bases lay in between. The germline V gene encodes CDR1 SGHTA and CDR2 FQGNSA. CDR3: CASSFGTSDTQYF. The CDR3 region has the DNA TGTGCCAGCAGTTTTGGGACCTCAGATACGCAGTATTTT.

With respect to this clonotype: This sequence may be a read error, since a much larger clone differs from it by one base. This rearrangement joins TRBV7-9 to TRBJ1-1; D uncertain. This CDR3 is 13 amino acids long. Trimming stripped 8 bases from V and 0 bases from J, with 10 bases between. Germline loops: CDR1 SEHNR, CDR2 FQNEAQ (reference sequence). In DNA form, the CDR3 reads TGTGCCAGCTCATCTTGTATGAACACTGAAGCTTTCTTT. Its translation: CASSSCMNTEAFF.

This clonotype appeared many times. The V gene is TRBV6-5, the J gene TRBJ2-7, with D unclear. CDR3 length: 11 residues. From germline, CDR1 is MNHEY and CDR2 SVGAGI. Trimming pared 8 bases from V and 5 bases from J, leaving 10 bases between. CDR3 amino acids: CASSNGNEQYF. The DNA for the CDR3 is TGTGCCAGCTCTAACGGCAACGAGCAGTACTTC.

This clonotype has a count of ten or more. The V call is TRBV2, the J call TRBJ2-7, with 7 bases identical to TRBD1. This CDR3 spans 15 amino acids. Germline lookup yields CDR1 SNHLY and CDR2 FYNNEI. The ends lost 3 bases at V and 2 bases at J; junction bases unmatched: 7. The CDR3 sequence is CASSDAKTGTYEQYF. CDR3 sequence (DNA): TGTGCCAGCAGTGATGCCAAGACAGGGACCTACGAGCAGTACTTC.

The chain carries TRBV12-3 or TRBV12-4 and TRBJ1-6; 10 bases map to TRBD1. With 0 bases clipped from V and 8 bases from J, the junction kept 1 base outside the gene matches. The CDR3 runs 15 residues. CDR3 amino acids: CASSLAGTGDSPLHF. CDR3 nucleotides: TGTGCCAGCAGTTTAGCGGGGACAGGGGATTCACCCCTCCACTTT.

This clonotype was recorded at least ten times. The chain employs TRBV6-6 and TRBJ1-5; D remains ambiguous. CDR1 is MNHNY, CDR2 SVGAGI, per germline (reference sequence). V was shortened by 5 bases and J by 7 bases, with 12 bases between the two germline ends. The CDR3 sequence is 13 residues long. The CDR3 DNA reads TGTGCCAGCAGTGAAGGGCGGTCCCAGCCCCAGCATTTT. It specifies CASSEGRSQPQHF.

The chain is built from TRBV5-1 and TRBJ2-2; 7 nucleotides align to TRBD2. The CDR3 loop spans 16 amino acids. In germline, CDR1 is SGHRS, CDR2 YFSETQ. The ends lost 0 bases at V and 4 bases at J; junction bases unmatched: 6. CDR3 amino acids: CASSLGGSEGTGELFF. CDR3 in DNA: TGCGCCAGCAGCTTGGGCGGGAGTGAGGGCACCGGGGAGCTGTTTTTT.

The chain uses TRBV4-1 and TRBJ2-7; D is possibly TRBD1 (5 bases). V lost 1 base to trimming and J lost 2 bases, with 18 bases between them. Germline V gene lookup returns CDR1 MGHRA and CDR2 YSYEKL. The CDR3 contains 17 residues. The CDR3 DNA reads as TGCGCCAGCAGCCAAGTTGGGGCACAGGCGCTTCCCTACGAGCAGTACTTC. It yields the protein CASSQVGAQALPYEQYF.

V usage is TRBV12-3 or TRBV12-4 and J usage is TRBJ2-2; the match to TRBD2 covers 7 bases. The V gene end was trimmed by 0 bases and the J gene end by 5 bases; junction bases not matched to a gene: 6. The CDR3 length is 16 residues. CDR3 residues: CASSLASGYGTGELFF. In DNA, the CDR3 is TGTGCCAGCAGTTTAGCTAGCGGGTATGGGACCGGGGAGCTGTTTTTT.

Note on this clonotype: A read error may explain this, as a much larger clone is one base away. This rearrangement joins TRBV7-9 to TRBJ1-3; 9 bases are shared with TRBD1. Looked up from germline, CDR1 is SEHNR and CDR2 is FQNEAQ (reference sequence). Trimming took 1 base from V and 3 from J; bases not matched to a gene: 1. The CDR3 contains 15 residues. The CDR3 DNA reads as TGTGCCAGCAGCTTAGGGGACAGGGTTGGAAACACCATATATTTT. This translates into CASSLGDRVGNTIYF.

J is TRBJ2-5 and V is TRBV20-1, with D possibly TRBD2 on 6 matching bases. The V and J ends lost 3 bases and 3 bases respectively, with 14 bases between them. From germline, CDR1 is DFQATT and CDR2 SNEGSKA (reference sequence). CDR3 size: 14 residues. CDR3 sequence: CSARWGGGEETQYF. Written as DNA, the CDR3 is TGCAGTGCTAGGTGGGGAGGAGGGGAAGAGACCCAGTACTTC.

This clonotype has ten or more counts. The rearrangement uses TRBV10-3 and TRBJ1-4; no clear D. With 4 bases removed from V and 0 bases from J, the gap between germline ends came to 18 bases. This CDR3 region has 18 residues. Per the germline V gene, CDR1 is ENHRY and CDR2 is SYGVKD. CDR3 residues: CAISGEGVHTTTNEKLFF. The DNA for the CDR3 is TGTGCCATCAGTGGCGAGGGTGTCCACACCACAACTAATGAAAAACTGTTTTTT.

The J gene is TRBJ1-1, the V gene TRBV25-1; 7 bases line up with TRBD1. J was trimmed by 7 bases and V by 4 bases; bases with no gene match: 9. The germline V gene has CDR1 MGHDK and CDR2 SYGVNS. The CDR3 is made up of 14 amino acids. The CDR3 DNA reads as TGTGCCAGCAGTGGACCGGGACAGCAGGGTGAAGCTTTCTTT. Translation: CASSGPGQQGEAFF.

This clonotype has just a few counts. This chain uses TRBV28 with TRBJ2-7; 7 bases align to TRBD1. The CDR3 runs to 13 residues. CDR1 and CDR2 (germline): MDHEN, SYDVKM. V lost 5 bases and J lost 7; bases outside the gene matches: 8. The CDR3 loop is CASSPRTGLEQYF. The CDR3 bases are TGTGCCAGCAGTCCCCGGACAGGCTTAGAGCAGTACTTC. The full variable domain, in which reference TRBV28 and TRBJ2-7 provide the parts outside the CDR3, is DVKVTQSSRYLVKRTGEKVFLECVQDMDHENMFWYRQDPGLGLRLIYFSYDVKMKEKGDIPEGYSVSREKKERFSLILESASTNQTSMYLCASSPRTGLEQYFGPGTRLTVT.

There are many counts of this clonotype. V gene TRBV5-1 combines with J gene TRBJ1-1; 7 bases are shared with TRBD1. This CDR3 spans 14 amino acids. J gave up 5 bases and V 0 bases, and 4 bases lay outside the gene matches. CDR1 SGHRS and CDR2 YFSETQ come from the germline V gene. CDR3 DNA: TGCGCCAGCAGCTTGGTGCAGGGGGGAACTGAAGCTTTCTTT. Protein sequence: CASSLVQGGTEAFF.

This clonotype has ten or more counts. The chain is built from TRBV7-6 and TRBJ2-7, with D uncertain. This CDR3 contains 14 residues. V lost 1 base and J lost 5, with 12 bases in between. CDR1 is SGHVS and CDR2 is FNYEAQ in the germline V gene. CDR3 nucleotides: TGTGCCAGCAGCTTAGGGGGTTCAGACCACGAGCAGTACTTC. The encoded protein is CASSLGGSDHEQYF.

This clonotype has only one observation. This may stem from a read error, because a much larger clone lies one nucleotide away. This sequence joins TRBV12-3 or TRBV12-4 and TRBJ2-2; D tentatively reads TRBD1 or TRBD2 (6 bases each). This CDR3 comprises 16 residues. The CDR3 sequence: CDSSPGRQGRTGELFF. For the CDR3, the DNA is TGTGACAGCAGCCCTGGGAGGCAGGGGAGGACCGGGGAGCTGTTTTTT.

The chain is built from TRBV7-2 and TRBJ1-2, with 7 bases that match TRBD1. Trimming at V came to 3 bases and at J to 5 bases, leaving 15 bases not matched to a gene. Germline loops: CDR1 SGHTA, CDR2 FQGNSA. The CDR3 loop spans 17 amino acids. CDR3 sequence (DNA): TGTGCCAGCAGCTTCATCGGGAGAGGGGGCGCTTGGTATGGCTACACCTTC. This gives the protein CASSFIGRGGAWYGYTF.

The J gene is TRBJ1-2, the V gene TRBV12-3 or TRBV12-4; unclear D gene. The CDR3 consists of 12 residues. V was clipped by 6 bases and J by 4 bases, with 9 bases between them. DNA for the CDR3: TGTGCCAGCAGCGGCGACGGCTATGGCTACACCTTC. Residues: CASSGDGYGYTF.

The table lists this clonotype with a count of one. V gene TRBV6-1 combines with J gene TRBJ1-5; 9 nucleotides line up with TRBD1. J gave up 2 bases and V 6 bases, and 5 bases lay outside the gene matches. Germline V gives CDR1 MNHNS, CDR2 SASEGT. This CDR3 spans 15 amino acids. The CDR3 reads CASSAQGAGNQPQHF. CDR3 coding DNA: TGTGCCAGCAGCGCACAGGGGGCCGGCAATCAGCCCCAGCATTTT.

V usage is TRBV5-1 and J usage is TRBJ2-7, with 10 bases fitting TRBD1. CDR3 length: 14 amino acids. Looked up from germline, CDR1 is SGHRS and CDR2 is YFSETQ. V lost 2 bases to trimming and J lost 6 bases; unmatched junction nucleotides: 5. The chain's CDR3 is CASSFGQGVGEQYF. CDR3 coding DNA: TGCGCCAGCAGCTTCGGACAGGGGGTCGGCGAGCAGTACTTC. The complete variable domain, with remaining parts taken from reference TRBV5-1 and TRBJ2-7, reads KAGVTQTPRYLIKTRGQQVTLSCSPISGHRSVSWYQQTPGQGLQFLFEYFSETQRNKGNFPGRFSGRQFSNSRSEMNVSTLELGDSALYLCASSFGQGVGEQYFGPGTRLTVT.

This clonotype occurred many times. The chain links TRBV19 to TRBJ1-5; D is undetermined. The CDR3 length is 15 residues. The germline CDR1 and CDR2 sequences are LNHDA and SQIVND (reference sequence). V was clipped by 3 bases and J by 2 bases, with 11 bases between them. The CDR3: CASSIWAFGNQPQHF. CDR3 nucleotide sequence: TGTGCCAGTAGTATTTGGGCTTTTGGCAATCAGCCCCAGCATTTT.

The gene calls are TRBV4-1 and TRBJ1-1; no reliable D call. The length of the CDR3 is 13 residues. V shed 7 bases and J shed 5 bases, with 14 bases lying between them. Germline V gene sequence: CDR1 MGHRA, CDR2 YSYEKL. CDR3 protein: CASTPSGWTEAFF. The CDR3 DNA sequence: TGCGCCAGCACCCCGAGCGGGTGGACTGAAGCTTTCTTT.

This clonotype was seen ten or more times. V and J are TRBV12-3 or TRBV12-4 and TRBJ1-1; 8 nucleotides agree with TRBD1. CDR3 length: 14 residues. The V gene end was trimmed by 6 bases and the J gene end by 2 bases; junction bases not matched to a gene: 5. CDR3 region: CASSRDRSNTEAFF. CDR3 DNA sequence: TGTGCCAGCAGCCGGGACAGGAGTAACACTGAAGCTTTCTTT.

Here the CDR3 reads CASSPGQGNEKLFF. For the CDR3, the DNA is TGTGCCAGCAGTCCGGGACAGGGGAATGAAAAACTGTTTTTT. The chain links TRBV2 to TRBJ1-4, with 10 bases matching TRBD1. The CDR3 totals 14 residues. J gave up 5 bases and V 5 bases, and 2 bases lay outside the gene matches. Germline values: CDR1 SNHLY, CDR2 FYNNEI.

The chain couples TRBV25-1 to TRBJ1-2; perhaps TRBD1 as D (5 bases). Germline CDR1 reads MGHDK; CDR2 reads SYGVNS. The CDR3 is 15 amino acids. Trimming took off 7 bases at V and 3 bases at J, with 18 bases between the two ends. CDR3 residues: CASKDSTGSYYGYTF. DNA of the CDR3: TGTGCCAGCAAAGACAGCACTGGGTCTTACTATGGCTACACCTTC.

The chain couples TRBV7-2 to TRBJ2-3; TRBD2 aligns across 7 bases. This CDR3 comprises 16 residues. CDR1 and CDR2 from the germline V gene are SGHTA and FQGNSA. The V and J ends lost 2 bases and 1 base, in that order; junction bases with no gene match: 6. CDR3 coding DNA: TGTGCCAGCAGCTTAACGGCGGGAGTAGGCACAGATACGCAGTATTTT. It encodes CASSLTAGVGTDTQYF.

V and J are TRBV7-9 and TRBJ1-5, with 8 nucleotides matching TRBD1. Per germline, CDR1 SEHNR and CDR2 FQNEAQ (reference sequence). V shed 5 bases and J 3 bases; nucleotides not matched to a gene: 9. The CDR3 loop spans 16 amino acids. CDR3 DNA: TGTGCCAGCAGCACAGCCGACAGGGGCTTCAATCAGCCCCAGCATTTT. Its translation: CASSTADRGFNQPQHF.

The chain has TRBV15 and TRBJ2-3; D is unresolved. V shed 3 bases and J shed 0 bases, with 13 bases lying between them. Germline CDR1 reads LNHNV; CDR2 reads YYDKDF (reference sequence). This CDR3 is built from 16 residues. In nucleotides, the CDR3 is TGTGCCACCAGCAGGGCCTCAGCGAGCAGCACAGATACGCAGTATTTT. This sequence encodes CATSRASASSTDTQYF. Supplemented by reference TRBV15 and TRBJ2-3, the full variable domain reads DAMVIQNPRYQVTQFGKPVTLSCSQTLNHNVMYWYQQKSSQAPKLLFHYYDKDFNNEADTPDNFQSRRPNTSFCFLDIRSPGLGDTAMYLCATSRASASSTDTQYFGPGTRLTVL.

V gene TRBV19 combines with J gene TRBJ2-5; 9 positions match TRBD1. The CDR3 extends over 14 amino acids. Germline V CDR1 and CDR2: LNHDA, SQIVND (reference sequence). V dropped 6 bases and J dropped 5; count of bases not matched to a gene: 7. The CDR3 loop reads CASRRGQGRETQYF. The CDR3 DNA is TGTGCCAGTAGAAGGGGACAGGGTCGGGAGACCCAGTACTTC.

Comment on this clonotype: At one boundary the junction diverges from the germline segment, which might be a read error. The genes are TRBV7-4 and TRBJ1-1, with a tentative D call TRBD1 (5 bases). Germline V gene data show CDR1 as SGHVT and CDR2 as SQSDAQ. The CDR3 length is 13 residues. CDR3 sequence reads: CASSLAGKHDAFF. DNA for the CDR3: TGTGCCAGCAGTTTAGCAGGGAAGCATGATGCTTTCTTT.

This clonotype was seen only a few times. V gene TRBV20-1 combines with J gene TRBJ2-7, with D perhaps TRBD1 or TRBD2 (5 bases each). Germline V gene lookup returns CDR1 DFQATT and CDR2 SNEGSKA (reference sequence). This CDR3 spans 15 amino acids. Trimming shortened V by 6 bases and J by 5 bases, and 23 bases separated the two germline ends. The DNA of the CDR3 is TGCAGTGCAACGGGACCGCACTCTTTTCACGACGAGCAGTACTTC. Translating it yields CSATGPHSFHDEQYF.